The clone carrying this T cell receptor beta chain turned up a few times. Its antigen is as yet unknown. This CDR3 has 16 residues. Germline CDR1 and CDR2: MNHEY and SMNVEV (reference sequence). V gave up 6 bases and J gave up 4 bases; unmatched junction bases: 11. The sample originates from a study of T-cell memory formation after mild COVID-19. Whole-study results and caveats: The CD4+ clones that contracted clustered mainly within CM and EM, and the CD8+ clones concentrated in EMRA.

Each CDR3 protein is one row after TCRdb ran MiXCR on the 5' RACE reads. The table has hundreds of thousands of distinct CDR3 sequences, 20% to 30% seen once; the top ten hold around 14%. The genes are TRBV27 and TRBJ1-4; 7 bases align to TRBD1. Sequencing was done on a sample of PBMCs or a T cell subset sorted from them (not recorded which). This receptor was identified in an adult woman who had mild COVID-19 (a few samples of this study predate the infection). Cell type and time point are not known. CDR3 nucleotide sequence: TGTGCCAGCAGGATGAACACGGGACAGTATAATGAAAAACTGTTTTTT. It is translated as CASRMNTGQYNEKLFF. The full variable domain, with the rest looked up from reference TRBV27 and TRBJ1-4, is EAQVTQNPRYLITVTGKKLTVTCSQNMNHEYMSWYRQDPGLGLRQIYYSMNVEVTDKGDVPEGYKVSRKEKRNFPLILESPSPNQTSLYFCASRMNTGQYNEKLFFGSGTQLSVL.